This is a list of T cell receptor beta chains from one sample in a study of brain T cells in children with intractable seizures. Data came from immunoSEQ multiplex PCR; TCRdb stores just in-frame clones and leaves some out. The repertoire holds about 350,000 clones, with 85% to 95% as singletons. Material: peripheral blood, obtained approximately 5 months after surgery. These receptors were obtained from a boy under three years old with tuberous sclerosis and intractable seizures. The CDR3 runs from the conserved cysteine through the conserved F or W. The D gene is left open where the match is weak. Expanded clones get a size class; other rows say once, few or many, or leave the size out.

clone size: -; J gene: TRBJ1-2; V gene: TRBV19; D gene: TRBD1; CDR3 DNA: TGTGCCAGTAGGAACTCCGGGACAGGGGGCGGCTACACCTTC; CDR3 protein: CASRNSGTGGGYTF
clone size: -; J gene: TRBJ2-3; V gene: TRBV12-2; D gene: -; CDR3 DNA: TGTGCAAGTCGCTTAGGACCCGGAATGGATACGCAGTATTTT; CDR3 protein: CASRLGPGMDTQYF
clone size: -; J gene: TRBJ2-5; V gene: TRBV20-1; D gene: TRBD2; CDR3 DNA: TGCAGTGCTAGTCGCTGGGCGGGGGACCAAGAGACCCAGTACTTC; CDR3 protein: CSASRWAGDQETQYF
clone size: -; J gene: TRBJ2-1; V gene: TRBV6-6; D gene: -; CDR3 DNA: TGTGCCACCCGACTGGGGGCCTATTTTTACAATGAGCAGTTCTTC; CDR3 protein: CATRLGAYFYNEQFF
clone size: -; J gene: TRBJ2-3; V gene: TRBV10-1; D gene: -; CDR3 DNA: TGCGCCAGCAGTGACCCGGGAGCAGATACGCAGTATTTT; CDR3 protein: CASSDPGADTQYF
clone size: -; J gene: TRBJ1-1; V gene: TRBV5-4; D gene: -; CDR3 DNA: TGTGCCAGCAGCAACGGTCCGGCAGGCTTGGGCACTGAAGCTTTCTTT; CDR3 protein: CASSNGPAGLGTEAFF
clone size: -; J gene: TRBJ1-2; V gene: TRBV19; D gene: -; CDR3 DNA: TGTGCCAGTAGTCAGACCGCGCGTAGTGGCTACACCTTC; CDR3 protein: CASSQTARSGYTF
clone size: -; J gene: TRBJ2-1; V gene: TRBV3-1/TRBV3-2; D gene: TRBD2; CDR3 DNA: TGTGCCAGCAGCCAAGTGTCGGGGGGGCGGTCCAATGAGCAGTTCTTC; CDR3 protein: CASSQVSGGRSNEQFF
clone size: once; J gene: TRBJ1-4; V gene: TRBV30; D gene: -; CDR3 DNA: TGTGCCTGGAGTCGGACCCTTAATGAAAAACTGTTTTTT; CDR3 protein: CAWSRTLNEKLFF
clone size: few; J gene: TRBJ2-1; V gene: TRBV19; D gene: TRBD2; CDR3 DNA: TGTGCCAGTAGTGGACTAGCGGGGTCCTGGTCGTTCTTC; CDR3 protein: CASSGLAGSWSFF
clone size: -; J gene: TRBJ1-1; V gene: TRBV13; D gene: -; CDR3 DNA: TGTGCCAGCAGCTGGGGACTGAACACTGAAGCTTTCTTT; CDR3 protein: CASSWGLNTEAFF
clone size: -; J gene: TRBJ2-2; V gene: TRBV30; D gene: -; CDR3 DNA: TGTGCCTGGAGTGAGGTTGAAGGGGCAAAGGGCGGGGAGCTGTTTTTT; CDR3 protein: CAWSEVEGAKGGELFF
clone size: -; J gene: TRBJ1-1; V gene: TRBV6-5; D gene: -; CDR3 DNA: TGTGCCAGCAGCATGACAGAAGATATTGAAGCTTTCTTT; CDR3 protein: CASSMTEDIEAFF
clone size: -; J gene: TRBJ2-5; V gene: TRBV4-1; D gene: -; CDR3 DNA: TGCGCCAGCAGCCAAGAATCCAGTGATCAAGAGACCCAGTACTTC; CDR3 protein: CASSQESSDQETQYF
clone size: -; J gene: TRBJ1-2; V gene: TRBV28; D gene: -; CDR3 DNA: TGTGCCAGCCTACGGGAAAACTATGGCTACACCTTC; CDR3 protein: CASLRENYGYTF
clone size: once; J gene: TRBJ2-2; V gene: TRBV9; D gene: TRBD1; CDR3 DNA: TGTGCCAGCAGCTCTGGGGACAGAGGACCCTTACTCGCCGGGGAGCTGTTTTTT; CDR3 protein: CASSSGDRGPLLAGELFF
clone size: -; J gene: TRBJ1-2; V gene: TRBV10-3; D gene: -; CDR3 DNA: TGTGCCATCAGTGAGTCGAATTTTTTACAGCTTAACTATGGCTACACCTTC; CDR3 protein: CAISESNFLQLNYGYTF
clone size: -; J gene: TRBJ1-1; V gene: TRBV6-1; D gene: -; CDR3 DNA: TGTGCCAGCAGTGAAGGGACGAGGAACACTGAAGCTTTCTTT; CDR3 protein: CASSEGTRNTEAFF
clone size: -; J gene: TRBJ2-1; V gene: TRBV27; D gene: -; CDR3 DNA: TGTGCCAGCAGTAGGGGAGATGAGCAGTTCTTC; CDR3 protein: CASSRGDEQFF
clone size: -; J gene: TRBJ1-3; V gene: TRBV5-4; D gene: -; CDR3 DNA: TGTGCCAGCTCAAGGGACTTAGCAGCGGGGAACACCATATATTTT; CDR3 protein: CASSRDLAAGNTIYF